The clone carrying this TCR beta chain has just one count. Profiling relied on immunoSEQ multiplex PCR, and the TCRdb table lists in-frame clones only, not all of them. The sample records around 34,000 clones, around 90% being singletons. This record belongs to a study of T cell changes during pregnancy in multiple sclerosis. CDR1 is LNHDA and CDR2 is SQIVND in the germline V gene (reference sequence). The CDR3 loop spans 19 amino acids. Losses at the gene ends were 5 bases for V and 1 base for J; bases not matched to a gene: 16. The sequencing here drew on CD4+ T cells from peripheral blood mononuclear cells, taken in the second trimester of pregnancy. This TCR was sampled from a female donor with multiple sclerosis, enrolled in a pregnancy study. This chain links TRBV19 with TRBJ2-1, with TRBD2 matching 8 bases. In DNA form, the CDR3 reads TGTGCCAGTAGTGCCATCCGGGGACTAGAAATTACTTCCTACAATGAGCAGTTCTTC. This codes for CASSAIRGLEITSYNEQFF.